These 17 T cell receptor beta chains were all obtained from the same sample, sequenced in a study of glioma-infiltrating T cells. Amplification of TCR alpha and beta CDR3 regions from RNA used iRepertoire nested multiplex PCR. Via MiXCR, TCRdb re-called the multiplex PCR reads, giving one row per CDR3 protein. The sample carries about 380,000 distinct CDR3 sequences, about 40% recorded once. Sequenced sample: glioma tissue, nonneoplastic brain tissue, or PBMCs (not recorded which). These receptor sequences come from a human donor with low-grade glioma or glioblastoma, undergoing nonglioma brain surgery, or in good health (not recorded which).

This chain joins TRBV6-2 or TRBV6-3 and TRBJ2-2, with D unresolved. CDR1 is MNHEY, CDR2 SVGEGT, per germline. The CDR3 consists of 15 residues. Trimming left V 4 bases short and J 2 bases short, with 11 bases between. In nucleotides, the CDR3 is TGTGCCAGCAGTTTTCTGCGGCAAAACACCGGGGAGCTGTTTTTT. Its protein is CASSFLRQNTGELFF.

The chain combines TRBV6-2 or TRBV6-3 with TRBJ2-2; the D gene could be TRBD1 or TRBD2 (5 bases each). V was clipped by 6 bases and J by 2 bases, with 22 bases between them. Germline CDR1 MNHEY, CDR2 SVGEGT. The CDR3 consists of 18 residues. This CDR3 reads CASRIPGTNKGNTGELFF. The CDR3 nucleotides read TGTGCCAGCAGGATCCCCGGGACCAACAAAGGAAACACCGGGGAGCTGTTTTTT.

J is TRBJ2-1 and V is TRBV2, with TRBD1 matching 7 bases. The V and J ends lost 5 bases and 1 base, in that order; junction bases with no gene match: 8. Germline loops: CDR1 SNHLY, CDR2 FYNNEI. There are 16 residues in the CDR3. In nucleotides, the CDR3 is TGTGCCAGCAGTTTACAGGGGACGGGGTCCTACAATGAGCAGTTCTTC. This codes for CASSLQGTGSYNEQFF.

This clonotype was counted a few times. The chain uses TRBV7-9 and TRBJ1-2, with TRBD1 as a possible D gene (5 bases). The CDR3 length is 13 residues. The germline V gene encodes CDR1 SEHNR and CDR2 FQNEAQ (reference sequence). V was cut by 1 base and J by 5 bases, with 8 bases left in between. The CDR3 reads CASSLVTAYGYTF. The CDR3 nucleotides are TGTGCCAGCAGCTTAGTGACAGCTTATGGCTACACCTTC. Full variable domain (remainder filled in from reference TRBV7-9 and TRBJ1-2): DTGVSQNPRHKITKRGQNVTFRCDPISEHNRLYWYRQTLGQGPEFLTYFQNEAQLEKSRLLSDRFSAERPKGSFSTLEIQRTEQGDSAMYLCASSLVTAYGYTFGSGTRLTVV.

The chain uses TRBV24-1 and TRBJ2-4, with D perhaps TRBD2 (5 bases). CDR3 size: 12 residues. V was trimmed by 5 bases and J by 13 bases, leaving 14 bases between them. The germline gives CDR1 KGHDR, CDR2 SFDVKD. CDR3 amino acids: CATSASSLKQYF. The CDR3 nucleotides are TGTGCCACCAGTGCATCTAGCCTTAAGCAGTACTTC.

This chain uses TRBV6-5 with TRBJ2-7, with D perhaps TRBD2 (5 bases). V lost 2 bases to trimming and J lost 6 bases, with 14 bases between them. Germline CDR1 MNHEY, CDR2 SVGAGI. This CDR3 has 14 amino acids. The CDR3 protein is CASSYSEGTTEQYF. The CDR3 region has the DNA TGTGCCAGCAGTTACAGCGAGGGAACGACCGAGCAGTACTTC.

V is TRBV19 and J is TRBJ2-3; 8 nucleotides match TRBD2. Germline V gives CDR1 LNHDA, CDR2 SQIVND (reference sequence). The junction had 5 bases not matched to a gene; V was cut back by 3 bases and J by 6 bases. This CDR3 comprises 14 residues. This chain's CDR3 is CASSISGRVDTQYF. For the CDR3, the DNA is TGTGCCAGTAGTATCAGCGGGAGAGTGGATACGCAGTATTTT.

The table lists this clonotype with many counts. One junction end does not reproduce the germline sequence, and a read error may be involved. The V and J genes are TRBV7-7 and TRBJ2-2; 10 bases match TRBD2. The CDR3 spans 15 residues. Germline V gene data show CDR1 as SSHAT and CDR2 as FNYEAQ (reference sequence). The chain's CDR3 is CASSHQREGAGELFF. For the CDR3, the DNA is TGTGCTAGCAGCCACCAGCGGGAGGGGGCCGGGGAGCTGTTTTTT.

This clonotype was observed at least ten times. The chain has TRBV27 and TRBJ2-5; 11 nucleotides align to TRBD2. Germline V gives CDR1 MNHEY, CDR2 SMNVEV (reference sequence). V was pared by 3 bases and J by 2 bases, with 2 bases of the junction left unmatched. This CDR3 is 15 amino acids long. This CDR3 reads CASSLLAGGQETQYF. Written as DNA, the CDR3 is TGTGCCAGCAGTTTGCTAGCGGGAGGTCAAGAGACCCAGTACTTC.

For this clonotype: This may come from a read error, since a much larger clone is one base off. The J gene is TRBJ2-3, the V gene TRBV20-1; perhaps TRBD1 as D (6 bases). V was pared by 5 bases and J by 0 bases, with 12 bases between. The CDR3 runs 14 residues. CDR1 and CDR2 from the germline V gene are DFQATT and SNEGSKA (reference sequence). CDR3 coding DNA: TGCAGTGCTTCCCGACAGGTCAGCACAGATACGCAGTATTTT. Protein sequence: CSASRQVSTDTQYF.

Comment on this clonotype: With a much larger clone just one base away, this may be a read error. V and J are TRBV27 and TRBJ2-1; D may be TRBD2 (6 bases). The CDR3 loop spans 14 amino acids. V gave up 5 bases and J gave up 10 bases, with 18 bases separating them. CDR1 MNHEY and CDR2 SMNVEV come from the germline V gene (reference sequence). The CDR3 sequence: CASSVPGLAYEQFF. As DNA, the CDR3 is TGTGCCAGCAGTGTTCCGGGACTCGCCTACGAGCAGTTCTTC.

A remark on this clonotype: Given a much more abundant clone one base away, this may be a read error. The V call is TRBV6-2 or TRBV6-3, the J call TRBJ2-3; D is perhaps TRBD2 (6 bases). This CDR3 contains 11 residues. Germline-derived CDR1 and CDR2 are MNHEY and SVGEGT. The CDR3 reads CACRSGDTQYF. In nucleotides, the CDR3 is TGTGCCTGCAGGAGCGGGGATACGCAGTATTTT.

With regard to this clonotype: One base away lies a much larger clone, so this may be a sequencing read error. This chain links TRBV27 with TRBJ2-2; no clear D. Trimming took off 0 bases at V and 1 base at J, with 18 bases between the two ends. Germline CDR1 and CDR2: MNHEY and SMNVEV (reference sequence). This CDR3 spans 19 amino acids. CDR3 region: CASSLSREHDFKNTGELFF. The CDR3 DNA is TGTGCCAGCAGTTTATCTAGGGAACACGACTTTAAGAACACCGGGGAGCTGTTTTTT.

This clonotype has just a few counts. The chain combines TRBV4-3 with TRBJ2-7; D gene ambiguous. Germline V CDR1 and CDR2: LGHNA, YSLEER. The V gene lost 0 bases and the J gene lost 3 bases, with 9 bases spanning the gap. The CDR3 loop spans 14 amino acids. CDR3: CASSQDLGYYEQYF. In nucleotides, the CDR3 is TGCGCCAGCAGCCAAGATCTAGGGTACTACGAGCAGTACTTC.

The table lists this clonotype with a few counts. The chain uses TRBV4-1 and TRBJ1-5, with a weak D call TRBD1 (6 bases). The CDR3 is 17 amino acids. The germline V gene has CDR1 MGHRA and CDR2 YSYEKL. Trimming took off 0 bases at V and 7 bases at J, with 19 bases between the two ends. This CDR3 is CASSQERVRGGGQPQHF. CDR3 coding DNA: TGCGCCAGCAGCCAAGAGAGGGTCAGGGGAGGTGGACAGCCCCAGCATTTT.

The DNA for the CDR3 is TGCAGCGCTCCCAGGGGAGGTGAGCAGTTCTTC. Translation gives CSAPRGGEQFF. V is TRBV29-1 and J is TRBJ2-1, with D perhaps assigned TRBD1 or TRBD2 (6 bases each). CDR3 length: 11 residues. V was clipped by 7 bases and J by 9 bases, with 13 bases between them. Germline loops: CDR1 SQVTM, CDR2 ANQGSEA.

The V call is TRBV27, the J call TRBJ1-1; D might be TRBD1 (5 bases). Germline CDR1 is MNHEY and CDR2 is SMNVEV (reference sequence). This CDR3 is 15 amino acids long. With 6 bases removed from V and 3 bases from J, the gap between germline ends came to 17 bases. The CDR3 spells CASSHTRAGHTEAFF. CDR3 bases: TGTGCCAGCAGCCATACTCGGGCAGGGCACACTGAAGCTTTCTTT.